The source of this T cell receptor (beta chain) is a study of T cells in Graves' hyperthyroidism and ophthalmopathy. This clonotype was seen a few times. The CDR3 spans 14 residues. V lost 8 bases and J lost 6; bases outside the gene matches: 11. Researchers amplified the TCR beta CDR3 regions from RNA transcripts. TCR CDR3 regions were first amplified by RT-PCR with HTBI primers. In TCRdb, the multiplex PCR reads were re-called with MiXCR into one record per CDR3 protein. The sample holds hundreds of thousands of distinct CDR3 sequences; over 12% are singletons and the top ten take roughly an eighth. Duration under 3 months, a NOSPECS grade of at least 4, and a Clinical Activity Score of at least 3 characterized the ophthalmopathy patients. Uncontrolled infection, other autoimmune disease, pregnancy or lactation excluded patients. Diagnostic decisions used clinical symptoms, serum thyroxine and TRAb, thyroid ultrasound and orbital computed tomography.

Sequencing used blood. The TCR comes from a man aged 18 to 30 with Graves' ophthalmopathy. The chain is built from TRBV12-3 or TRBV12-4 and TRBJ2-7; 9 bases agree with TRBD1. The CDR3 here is CASGHRTGALEQYF. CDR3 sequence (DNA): TGTGCCAGCGGCCATCGGACAGGGGCACTCGAGCAGTACTTC.